Shown below are 8 T cell receptor beta chains from a single sample sequenced in a study of lymphopenia after photon versus proton radiotherapy. The protocol was immunoSEQ multiplex PCR, while the TCRdb copy is restricted to in-frame clones and leaves out a portion. The data hold approximately 91,000 clones, with about 83% observed a single time. Sequenced here: peripheral blood, sampled from a patient treated with proton-based radiotherapy. These receptors came from a man aged 60 to 75 with pancreatic cancer.

The chain is built from TRBV4-2 and TRBJ2-7; D assignment may be TRBD1 or TRBD2 (7 bases each). The CDR3 is 15 amino acids. Trimming pared 1 base from V and 7 bases from J, leaving 17 bases between. Germline assignment: CDR1 LGHNA and CDR2 YNFKEQ. For the CDR3, the DNA is TGTGCCAGCAGCCAAGTCAGGGGGGGGCCCGGGGAGCAGTACTTC. Translating it yields CASSQVRGGPGEQYF.

In DNA form, the CDR3 reads TGTGCCAGCAGCTTAACGTCCGCAAATGAGCAGTTCTTC. Translated: CASSLTSANEQFF. The V call is TRBV7-3, the J call TRBJ2-1, with D unclear. Germline V gives CDR1 SGHTA, CDR2 FQGTGA. The CDR3 runs to 13 residues. Trimming removed 0 bases at V and 7 bases at J, with 7 bases between.

The chain joins TRBV13 to TRBJ2-1; D not certain. V lost 5 bases and J 9 bases, leaving 11 bases between the germline ends. The CDR3 is 12 amino acids. Germline values: CDR1 PRHDT, CDR2 FYEKMQ (reference sequence). CDR3 protein: CASSPPRGEQFF. The CDR3 nucleotides read TGTGCCAGCAGCCCCCCTCGAGGTGAGCAGTTCTTC.

Here the CDR3 reads CASSQVAGQETQYF. DNA of the CDR3: TGCGCCAGCAGCCAAGTAGCCGGACAAGAGACCCAGTACTTC. The chain carries TRBV4-1 and TRBJ2-5; no firm D call. V shed 1 base and J shed 2 bases, with 8 bases lying between them. The CDR3 has 14 residues. The germline CDR1 and CDR2 sequences are MGHRA and YSYEKL.

CDR3 residues: CASSQGHPRGYTF. The CDR3 coding sequence is TGTGCCAGCAGTCAGGGCCACCCTCGGGGCTACACCTTC. The chain employs TRBV28 and TRBJ1-2, with TRBD1 as a possible D gene (5 bases). The CDR3 sequence is 13 residues long. The germline V and J ends were trimmed by 5 bases and 8 bases, with 15 bases remaining between them. From germline, CDR1 is MDHEN and CDR2 SYDVKM.

The genes are TRBV11-2 and TRBJ2-1, with 16 bases identical to TRBD2. Germline trimming cut 5 bases from V and 4 bases from J; bases unmatched to any gene: 8. Germline lookup yields CDR1 SGHAT and CDR2 FQNNGV. This CDR3 comprises 18 residues. CDR3 sequence reads: CASSTLGLAGGNYNEQFF. As DNA, the CDR3 is TGTGCCAGCAGCACGTTGGGACTAGCGGGAGGGAATTACAATGAGCAGTTCTTC.

The chain joins TRBV19 to TRBJ2-7; TRBD2 agrees at 9 bases. CDR3 size: 17 residues. The V segment lost 1 base and the J segment 1 base; nucleotides outside the gene matches: 8. Germline loops: CDR1 LNHDA, CDR2 SQIVND (reference sequence). The CDR3: CASSIGIGGRGSYEQYF. The DNA of the CDR3 is TGTGCCAGTAGTATAGGAATCGGCGGGAGGGGTTCCTACGAGCAGTACTTC.

This rearrangement joins TRBV5-4 to TRBJ1-1; possibly TRBD1 for D (5 bases). This CDR3 spans 14 amino acids. V lost 4 bases to trimming and J lost 0 bases, with 10 bases between them. The germline V gene encodes CDR1 SGHNT and CDR2 YYREEE (reference sequence). CDR3 in DNA: TGTGCCAGCAGCCAGGGCAAGCTGAACACTGAAGCTTTCTTT. Translation gives CASSQGKLNTEAFF.